The clone carrying this T cell receptor beta chain is medium-sized in the sample. Antigen specificity is unknown. The sample originates from a study of spatial heterogeneity in lung cancer. Study-wide findings and caveats: Higher tumor mutation counts went along with higher counts of expanded intratumoral alpha and beta TCRs.

Documented time point: sample taken at primary tumor resection. V shed 1 base, J shed 5 bases, and the junction held 6 bases outside the gene matches. Germline CDR1 and CDR2: SGHAT and FQNNGV. The CDR3 has 15 amino acids. One entry per CDR3 protein results from TCRdb running MiXCR on the 5' RACE reads. The sample includes 3,000 to 4,500 distinct CDR3 sequences, less than 5.5% of them seen just once. The source was lung tumor tissue, collected at surgery. The J gene is TRBJ2-5, the V gene TRBV11-2, with 8 bases matching TRBD2. The sequence was obtained from a female donor with early-stage non-small cell lung cancer. This chain's CDR3 is CASSLATGGGETQYF. In DNA, the CDR3 is TGTGCCAGCAGCTTAGCGACGGGAGGGGGGGAGACCCAGTACTTC.